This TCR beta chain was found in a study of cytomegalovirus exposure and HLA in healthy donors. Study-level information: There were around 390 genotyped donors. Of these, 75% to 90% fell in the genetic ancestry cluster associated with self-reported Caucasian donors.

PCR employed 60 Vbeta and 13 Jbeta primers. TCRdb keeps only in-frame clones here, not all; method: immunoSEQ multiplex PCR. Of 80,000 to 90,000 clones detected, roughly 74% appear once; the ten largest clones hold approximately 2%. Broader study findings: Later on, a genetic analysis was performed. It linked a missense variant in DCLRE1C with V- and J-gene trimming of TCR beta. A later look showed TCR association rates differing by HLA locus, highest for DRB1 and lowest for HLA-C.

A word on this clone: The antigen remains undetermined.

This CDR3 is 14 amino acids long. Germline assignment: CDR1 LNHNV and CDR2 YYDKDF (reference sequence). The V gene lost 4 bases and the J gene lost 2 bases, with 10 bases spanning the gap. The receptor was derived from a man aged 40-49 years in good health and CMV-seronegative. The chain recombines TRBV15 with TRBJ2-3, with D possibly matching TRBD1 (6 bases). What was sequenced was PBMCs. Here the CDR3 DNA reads TGTGCCACCAGCACCCACAGGGACACAGATACGCAGTATTTT. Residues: CATSTHRDTDTQYF.